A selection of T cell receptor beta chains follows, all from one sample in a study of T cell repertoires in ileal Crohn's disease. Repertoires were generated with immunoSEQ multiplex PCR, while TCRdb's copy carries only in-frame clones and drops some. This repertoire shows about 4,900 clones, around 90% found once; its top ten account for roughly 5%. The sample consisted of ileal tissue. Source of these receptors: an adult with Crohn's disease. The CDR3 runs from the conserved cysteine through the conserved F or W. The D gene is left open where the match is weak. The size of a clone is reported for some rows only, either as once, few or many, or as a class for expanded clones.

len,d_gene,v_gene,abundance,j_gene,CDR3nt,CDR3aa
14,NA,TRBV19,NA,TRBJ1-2,TGTGCCAGTAGTATAACAGGTTTTAACTATGGCTACACCTTC,CASSITGFNYGYTF
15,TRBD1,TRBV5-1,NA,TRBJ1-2,TGCGCCAGCAGCTTGGTGCCAGGGGGTAACTATGGCTACACCTTC,CASSLVPGGNYGYTF
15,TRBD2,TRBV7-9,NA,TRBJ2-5,TGTGCCAGCAGCTTAAGCGGGGGGCTCCAAGAGACCCAGTACTTC,CASSLSGGLQETQYF
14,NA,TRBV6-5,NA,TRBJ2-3,TGTGCCAGCAGTTATAGCGAGAACACAGATACGCAGTATTTT,CASSYSENTDTQYF
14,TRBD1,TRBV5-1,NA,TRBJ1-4,TGCGCCAGCAGGGGACAGGGATCGAATGAAAAACTGTTTTTT,CASRGQGSNEKLFF
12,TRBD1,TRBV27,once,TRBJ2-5,TGTGCCAGCAGGACAGGGGTAGAGACCCAGTACTTC,CASRTGVETQYF
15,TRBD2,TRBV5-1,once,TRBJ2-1,TGCGCCAGCAGCTTGGGGGGGACTAGCTTCAATGAGCAGTTCTTC,CASSLGGTSFNEQFF
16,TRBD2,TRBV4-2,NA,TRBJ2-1,TGTGCCAGCAGGTTGGGGCTAGCGGGCCGTTACAATGAGCAGTTCTTC,CASRLGLAGRYNEQFF
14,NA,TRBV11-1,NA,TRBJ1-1,TGTGCCAGCAGCTTGGGCAGGGGCAGTACTGAAGCTTTCTTT,CASSLGRGSTEAFF
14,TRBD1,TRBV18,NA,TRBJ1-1,TGTGCCAGCTCACCACAGGGACAGGGGTACGCAGCTTTCTTT,CASSPQGQGYAAFF
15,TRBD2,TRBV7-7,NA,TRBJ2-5,TGTGCCAGCAGCTTTAGCGGGGGGGGGCAAGAGACCCAGTACTTC,CASSFSGGGQETQYF
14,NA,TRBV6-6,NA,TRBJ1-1,TGTGCCAGCAGTCTCGGTGGGGCTAACACTGAAGCTTTCTTT,CASSLGGANTEAFF
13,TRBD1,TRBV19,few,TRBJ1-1,TGTGCCAGTAGGGCAGGGGGCAAAGCTGAAGCTTTCTTT,CASRAGGKAEAFF